This T cell receptor (beta chain) was documented in a study of cytomegalovirus exposure and HLA in healthy donors (dated by TCRdb to the late 2010s). Regarding the study in general: An earlier analysis of about 530 of the donors reported roughly 300 Gb of sequence data and around 110 million unique TCR beta sequences obtained from roughly 180 million T cells. An early release covering about 600 HLA-typed donors comprised about 300 gigabases of sequencing data and roughly 86 million unique TCR sequences. Of the roughly 430 genotyped donors, 65% to 90% fell in the genetic ancestry cluster associated with self-reported Caucasian donors. The study aimed to test whether cataloging public T cell receptors could reveal signatures of past pathogen exposure. The T cell repertoires of 670 or so subjects were profiled by immunosequencing and related to cytomegalovirus serostatus. Besides the first cohort of 500 to 700 subjects, a separate validation cohort made up of about 120 different subjects was used. The study combined high-throughput TCR immunosequencing, statistical association of individual TCRs with disease status, and machine learning to predict cytomegalovirus infection status. To study patterns of TCR occurrence, a later analysis re-analyzed previously published TCR beta repertoires from 666 donors and added high-resolution HLA genotyping. In the later analysis, no new phenotypic data were used to find candidate immune exposures; instead, reliance was placed on TCR beta sequences and their occurrence across donors. An earlier analysis of 450 to 750 of the donors used high-throughput TCR beta sequencing to judge whether each TCR beta V gene segment behaved as functional or pseudogenic. Donor age, sex, ethnicity and CMV serostatus were compiled alongside the repertoire data. In a later genetic analysis, genome-wide SNP genotypes for about three fifths of the roughly 670 donors were used, and that subset was treated as a discovery cohort. Every discovery cohort repertoire had been produced on one sequencing platform. HLA typing included class I and class II loci at four-digit resolution. The number of donors typed differed by locus, with about 629-630 for A, B, C, DRB1 and DQB1, more than 500 for DQA1, nearly 610 for DPA1, and under 490 for DPB1. A few DR-DQ haplotypes were handled as single units for association and clustering because linkage in the cohort was strong. Across about 370 genotyped donors of the cohort, an average of approximately 240,000 unique TCR beta nucleotide sequences per donor were sequenced, and roughly 17% of those sequences were non-productive.

What the research found in general, with its limitations: It was suggested by the authors that the approach could potentially be generalized to other disease states and immunological phenotypes. Presence/absence analyses assumed roughly uniform sequencing depth across donors, an assumption that may not hold. In a later analysis, TCR association rates were found to vary across HLA loci, with the most associated TCRs seen for DRB1 alleles and the fewest for HLA-C alleles. Across donors, most TCR sequences were observed very rarely, whereas some public TCRs were present in many individuals. In vitro tests confirmed that a few of the cytomegalovirus-associated TCR beta chains recognize cytomegalovirus antigens. In both the original and validation cohorts, the classifier was reported to diagnose cytomegalovirus status with high specificity and sensitivity. A later analysis reported that several top co-occurrence clusters appeared linked to parvovirus B19, influenza, CMV and Epstein-Barr virus. A later genetic analysis associated a missense DCLRE1C variant with V-gene and J-gene trimming of TCR beta chains, and an independent cohort replicated the association. A group of highly shared sequence variants was considered likely to be a technical artifact of the sequencing pipeline. The cohort was sequenced for TCR beta chains only, and without alpha or paired-chain data the features that could be detected were limited. The only immune exposure information available for the cohort was CMV serostatus. According to a later genetic analysis, donors in an Asian-associated ancestry cluster had fewer N-insertions in productive TCRs than the approximately 670-donor mean. In a later analysis, HLA-associated TCR beta chains showed more clonal expansion and lower generation probabilities than non-associated chains that were equally common. According to a later analysis, most CMV-associated TCR beta chains appeared to be HLA-restricted, and the HLA associations seemed to be driven largely by CMV exposure. Linkage disequilibrium might explain the correlated functional status among segregating V segments, but an unknown experimental factor could not be excluded. An earlier analysis of several hundred of the donors showed that most TCR beta V segments appeared in productive rearrangements either about 90% or about 30% of the time, which broadly matched IMGT annotations. Because the 87-base-pair reads could not distinguish some IMGT-functional V segments, including TRBV6-2 and TRBV6-3, those segments were excluded. The study listed 164 TCR beta chains as associated with cytomegalovirus. Because some donors lacked HLA typing at each locus, the association tests relied only on the typed subset. A later analysis associated about 17,000 TCR beta sequences with specific HLA alleles at a false discovery rate of 0.05. Because counts were too low, seventeen rarely observed V segments, including chromosome 9 orphons, were excluded from the earlier analysis of under 650 of the donors. A further reported finding was that TCR beta sequences accurately predicted the HLA-A and HLA-B alleles for most subjects in the first cohort. Assigning TCR associations to individual alleles was difficult when HLA alleles, especially DR and DQ, strongly co-occurred.

Library construction relied on the immunoSEQ multiplex PCR assay. A mixture of 60 forward primers for TCR Vbeta segments and 13 reverse primers for TCR Jbeta segments was used in the multiplex PCR. The CDR3 region of rearranged TCR beta genes was amplified from genomic DNA with a multiplex PCR assay. The Illumina HiSeq System was used to sequence the amplified TCR beta libraries as 87-base-pair reads. From the authors' description of their analysis: A later analysis counted tens of millions of unique TCR beta chains across the approximately 700 repertoires, and roughly 10 million of these chains were shared by at least two donors. Raw reads were error-corrected and collapsed into unique sequences with a nearest-neighbor algorithm that merged closely related sequences to remove PCR and sequencing errors. To assign V, D and J gene segments, CDR3 sequences were aligned to IMGT reference sequences. For a sequence to be retained, at least a six-nucleotide match to both a V gene segment and a J gene segment was required. Rearrangements were classified as productive when the CDR3 lacked stop codons and remained in frame with V and J, and all other rearrangements were classified as non-productive. CDR3 was defined according to IMGT convention as the region running from the second conserved V-encoded cysteine to the conserved J-encoded phenylalanine. Sequences without an unambiguous match to a single V gene segment were excluded from the earlier analysis of about 600 of the donors. An earlier analysis of under 750 of the donors called V segments functional above 56.7% productive rearrangements and segregating when the between-donor standard deviation exceeded 5%. A statistical classification framework was built to diagnose cytomegalovirus status from the catalog of TCR beta chain sequences. A later analysis assigned V and J genes by comparing TCR nucleotide sequences with IMGT/GENE-DB human TR gene sequences. The TCRdist pipeline was used in a later analysis to assign CDR3 sequences and most-parsimonious VDJ recombination scenarios. In a later analysis, every TCR beta chain was defined by the combination of its CDR3 amino acid sequence and its V-gene family, and reads without a unique V-gene family were dropped. In a later analysis, fewer than 650 highly shared, low-generation-probability nucleotide sequences were removed to address suspected cross-contamination and a sequencing artifact. A later analysis calculated a clonal expansion index for each public chain from normalized within-repertoire ranks of inferred template counts. A later analysis computed generation probabilities with a VDJ recombination model fitted to out-of-frame rearrangements, and checked the results against IGoR. Hypergeometric tests were used in a later analysis to score TCR-TCR, TCR-HLA and TCR-CMV co-occurrence, with a repertoire-size bias correction applied to the TCR pairs. To estimate false discovery rates, a later analysis permuted the HLA or CMV assignments 20 times. In a later analysis, co-occurring TCRs were grouped with DBSCAN, and TCRdist sequence similarity was added when clustering was performed within HLA-allele-positive subsets. Repertoires with fewer than 30,000 or more than 120,000 public chains, plus five repertoires with anomalous nucleotide sharing, were excluded from co-occurrence clustering. Sourced from immuneACCESS, this table was stored by TCRdb with only in-frame sequences that have V and J called. A share of the clones is absent; for the studies checked, an unresolved V gene accounts for under half, and the remainder has no known explanation. D and trimming come from the DNA, and the V and J calls and clone size come from that table. The table for this sample lists some 150,000 clones; around 78% of them were counted only once. The top ten hold 3% of the sample.

In total, over 600 healthy bone marrow donors made up the cohort. All cohort members were sampled while nominally healthy, although unrecorded immune exposures were likely present. The donor was CMV seropositive and belonged to the group of 250 to 300 seropositive cohort members. A peripheral blood sample was collected from each donor, and TCR beta sequencing was performed on peripheral blood mononuclear cells. The Qiagen DNeasy Blood Extraction Kit was used to extract genomic DNA from the blood cell samples. This clone was seen more than once but under ten times. Which antigen it targets is not known. Nothing much larger sits one base from this clone, and base qualities are not available. V trim: 0 bases; J trim: 1 base; unmatched bases: 4. In the germline V gene, CDR1 corresponds to SGHRS and CDR2 to YFSETQ. The CDR3 contains 16 residues, cysteine and phenylalanine counted. The only DNA kept is the CDR3, 48 bases in frame from the first base.

The rearranged chain carries TRBV5-1 and TRBJ2-1; TRBD2 lines up with 7 middle nucleotides. The material sequenced was PBMCs. This TCR came from a middle-aged man in good health and CMV-seropositive. The sequenced DNA is TGCGCCAGCAGCTTGGCGGGAGGTCCGTCCTACAATGAGCAGTTCTTC. It translates to CASSLAGGPSYNEQFF.